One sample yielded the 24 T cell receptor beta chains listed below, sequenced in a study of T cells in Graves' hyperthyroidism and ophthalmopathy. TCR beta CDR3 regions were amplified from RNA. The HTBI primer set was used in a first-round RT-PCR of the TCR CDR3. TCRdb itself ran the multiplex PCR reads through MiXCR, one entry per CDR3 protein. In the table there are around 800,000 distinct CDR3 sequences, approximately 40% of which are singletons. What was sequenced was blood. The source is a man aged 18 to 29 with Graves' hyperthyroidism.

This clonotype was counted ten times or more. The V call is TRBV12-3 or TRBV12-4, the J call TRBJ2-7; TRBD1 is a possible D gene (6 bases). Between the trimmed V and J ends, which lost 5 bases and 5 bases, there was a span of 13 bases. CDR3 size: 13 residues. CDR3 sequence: CASSMDRVNEQYF. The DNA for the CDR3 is TGTGCCAGCAGTATGGACAGAGTAAACGAGCAGTACTTC.

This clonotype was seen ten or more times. The CDR3 is CANGQGNYGYTF. CDR3 DNA: TGTGCAAATGGGCAGGGGAACTATGGCTACACCTTC. The chain recombines TRBV2 with TRBJ1-2; TRBD1 might be the D (6 bases). CDR1 is SNHLY and CDR2 is FYNNEI in the germline V gene. The CDR3 is 12 amino acids.

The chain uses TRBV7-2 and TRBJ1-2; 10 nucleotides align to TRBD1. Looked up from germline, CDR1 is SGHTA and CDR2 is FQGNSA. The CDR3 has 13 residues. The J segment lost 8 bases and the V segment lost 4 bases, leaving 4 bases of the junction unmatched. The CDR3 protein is CASSSGQGRGYTF. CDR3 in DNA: TGTGCCAGCAGCTCGGGACAGGGGCGGGGCTACACCTTC.

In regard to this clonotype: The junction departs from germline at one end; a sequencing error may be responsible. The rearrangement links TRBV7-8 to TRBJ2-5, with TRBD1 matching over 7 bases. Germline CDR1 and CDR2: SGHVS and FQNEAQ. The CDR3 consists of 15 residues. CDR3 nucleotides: TGCGCCAGCAGCATCGACAGGGCTCTGGGAGAGACCCAGTACTTC. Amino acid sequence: CASSIDRALGETQYF.

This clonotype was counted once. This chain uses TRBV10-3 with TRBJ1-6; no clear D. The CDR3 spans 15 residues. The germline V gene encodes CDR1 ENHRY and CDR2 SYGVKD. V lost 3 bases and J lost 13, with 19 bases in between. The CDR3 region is CAISDQTADRQPLHF. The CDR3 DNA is TGTGCCATCAGTGATCAGACGGCAGACCGTCAGCCCCTCCACTTT.

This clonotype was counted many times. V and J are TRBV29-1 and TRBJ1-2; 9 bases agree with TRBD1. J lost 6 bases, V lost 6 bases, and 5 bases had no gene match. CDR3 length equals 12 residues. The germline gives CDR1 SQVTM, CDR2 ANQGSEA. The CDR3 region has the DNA TGCAGCGTAGGGACAGGGTTGAATGGCTACACCTTC. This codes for CSVGTGLNGYTF.

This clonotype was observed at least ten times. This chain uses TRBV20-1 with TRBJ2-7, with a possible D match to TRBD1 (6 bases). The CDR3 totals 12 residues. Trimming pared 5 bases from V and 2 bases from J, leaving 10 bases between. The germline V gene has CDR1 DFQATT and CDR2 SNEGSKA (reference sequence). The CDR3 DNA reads TGCAGTGCTTCGACAGGCACCTACGAGCAGTACTTC. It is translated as CSASTGTYEQYF.

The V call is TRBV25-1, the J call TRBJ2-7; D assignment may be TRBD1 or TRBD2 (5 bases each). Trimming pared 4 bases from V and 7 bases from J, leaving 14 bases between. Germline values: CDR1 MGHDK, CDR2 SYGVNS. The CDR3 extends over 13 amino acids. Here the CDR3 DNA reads TGTGCCAGCAGTGCCATAGGGGAGAATGAGCAGTACTTC. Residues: CASSAIGENEQYF.

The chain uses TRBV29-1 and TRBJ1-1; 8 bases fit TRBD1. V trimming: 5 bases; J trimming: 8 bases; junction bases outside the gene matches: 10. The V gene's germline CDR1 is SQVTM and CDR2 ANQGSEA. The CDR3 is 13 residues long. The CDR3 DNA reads TGCAGCGTTCGCGATACAGGGGGGAGAGAAGCTTTCTTT. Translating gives CSVRDTGGREAFF.

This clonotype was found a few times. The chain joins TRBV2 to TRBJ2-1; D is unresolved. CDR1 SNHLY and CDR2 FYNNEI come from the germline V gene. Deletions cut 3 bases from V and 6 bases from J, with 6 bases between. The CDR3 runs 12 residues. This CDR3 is CASSDLSNEQFF. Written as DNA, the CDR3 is TGTGCCAGCAGTGATCTAAGCAATGAGCAGTTCTTC.

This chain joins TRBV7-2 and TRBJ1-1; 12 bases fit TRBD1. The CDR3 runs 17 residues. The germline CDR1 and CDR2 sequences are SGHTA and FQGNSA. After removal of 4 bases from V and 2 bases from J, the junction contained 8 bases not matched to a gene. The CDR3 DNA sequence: TGTGCCAGCAGCTCAGTCGCGGGACAGGGGGCTAACACTGAAGCTTTCTTT. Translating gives CASSSVAGQGANTEAFF. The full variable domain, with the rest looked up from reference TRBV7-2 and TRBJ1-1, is GAGVSQSPSNKVTEKGKDVELRCDPISGHTALYWYRQSLGQGLEFLIYFQGNSAPDKSGLPSDRFSAERTGGSVSTLTIQRTQQEDSAVYLCASSSVAGQGANTEAFFGQGTRLTVV.

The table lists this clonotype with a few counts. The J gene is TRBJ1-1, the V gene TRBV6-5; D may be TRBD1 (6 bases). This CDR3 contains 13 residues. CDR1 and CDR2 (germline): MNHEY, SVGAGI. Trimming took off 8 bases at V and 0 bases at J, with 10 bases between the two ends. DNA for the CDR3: TGTGCCAGCCTAGGGGACATGAACACTGAAGCTTTCTTT. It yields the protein CASLGDMNTEAFF.

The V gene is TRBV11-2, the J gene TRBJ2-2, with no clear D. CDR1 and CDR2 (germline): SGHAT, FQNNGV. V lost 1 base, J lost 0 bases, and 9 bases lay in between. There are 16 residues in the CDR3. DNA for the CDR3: TGTGCCAGCAGCTTAGGACACGCCTCGAACACCGGGGAGCTGTTTTTT. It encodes CASSLGHASNTGELFF.

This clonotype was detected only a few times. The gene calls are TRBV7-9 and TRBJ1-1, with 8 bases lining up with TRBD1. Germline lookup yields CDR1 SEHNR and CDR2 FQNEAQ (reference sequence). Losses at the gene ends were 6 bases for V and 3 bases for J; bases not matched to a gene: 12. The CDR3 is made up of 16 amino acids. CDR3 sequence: CASSLSASGQDTEAFF. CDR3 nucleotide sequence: TGTGCCAGCAGTTTATCGGCCTCGGGACAGGACACTGAAGCTTTCTTT.

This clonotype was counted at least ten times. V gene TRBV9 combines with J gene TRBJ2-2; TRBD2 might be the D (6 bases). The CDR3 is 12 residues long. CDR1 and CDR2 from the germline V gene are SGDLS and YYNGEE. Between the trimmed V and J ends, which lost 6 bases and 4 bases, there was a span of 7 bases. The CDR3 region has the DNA TGTGCCAGCACCGGGAGCACCGGGGAGCTGTTTTTT. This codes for CASTGSTGELFF.

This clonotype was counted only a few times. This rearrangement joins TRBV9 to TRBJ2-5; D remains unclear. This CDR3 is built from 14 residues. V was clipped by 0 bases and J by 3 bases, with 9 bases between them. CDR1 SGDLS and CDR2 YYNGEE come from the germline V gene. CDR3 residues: CASSVGVVKETQYF. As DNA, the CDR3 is TGTGCCAGCAGCGTAGGAGTAGTTAAAGAGACCCAGTACTTC. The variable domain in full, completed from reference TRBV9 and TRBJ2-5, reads DSGVTQTPKHLITATGQRVTLRCSPRSGDLSVYWYQQSLDQGLQFLIQYYNGEERAKGNILERFSAQQFPDLHSELNLSSLELGDSALYFCASSVGVVKETQYFGPGTRLLVL.

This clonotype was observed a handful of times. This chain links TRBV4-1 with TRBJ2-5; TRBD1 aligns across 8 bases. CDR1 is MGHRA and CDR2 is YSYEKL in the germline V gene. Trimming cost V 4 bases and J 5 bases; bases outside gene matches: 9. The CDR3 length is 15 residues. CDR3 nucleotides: TGCGCCAGCAGCCCCGACAGGGGACTTGGGGAGACCCAGTACTTC. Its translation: CASSPDRGLGETQYF.

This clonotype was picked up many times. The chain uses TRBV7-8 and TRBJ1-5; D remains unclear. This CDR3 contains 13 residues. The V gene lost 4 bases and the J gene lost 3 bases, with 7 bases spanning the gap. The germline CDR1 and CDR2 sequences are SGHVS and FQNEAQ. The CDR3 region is CASSWENNQPQHF. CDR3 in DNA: TGTGCCAGCAGCTGGGAAAACAATCAGCCCCAGCATTTT.

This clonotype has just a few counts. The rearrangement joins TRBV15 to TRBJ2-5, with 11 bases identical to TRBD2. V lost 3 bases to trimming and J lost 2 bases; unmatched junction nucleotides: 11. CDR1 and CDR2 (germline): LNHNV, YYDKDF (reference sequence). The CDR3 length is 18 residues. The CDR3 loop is CATSSPNIAGGIQETQYF. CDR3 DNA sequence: TGTGCCACCAGCAGCCCTAACATAGCGGGGGGGATACAAGAGACCCAGTACTTC.

CDR3 sequence reads: CASSELWNTEAFF. CDR3 sequence (DNA): TGTGCCAGCAGCGAGCTGTGGAACACTGAAGCTTTCTTT. The chain is built from TRBV7-3 and TRBJ1-1; D remains unclear. V lost 5 bases, J lost 1 base, and 8 bases lay in between. CDR1 and CDR2 (germline): SGHTA, FQGTGA. The CDR3 extends over 13 amino acids. Full variable domain (outside the CDR3, taken from reference TRBV7-3 and TRBJ1-1): GAGVSQTPSNKVTEKGKYVELRCDPISGHTALYWYRQSLGQGPEFLIYFQGTGAADDSGLPNDRFFAVRPEGSVSTLKIQRTERGDSAVYLCASSELWNTEAFFGQGTRLTVV.

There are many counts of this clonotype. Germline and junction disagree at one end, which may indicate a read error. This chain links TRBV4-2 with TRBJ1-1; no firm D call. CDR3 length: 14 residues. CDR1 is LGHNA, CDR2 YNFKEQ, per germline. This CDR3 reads CASSQGTGDTEAFF. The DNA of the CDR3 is TGCGCCAGCAGCCAAGGTACGGGAGACACTGAAGCTTTCTTT.

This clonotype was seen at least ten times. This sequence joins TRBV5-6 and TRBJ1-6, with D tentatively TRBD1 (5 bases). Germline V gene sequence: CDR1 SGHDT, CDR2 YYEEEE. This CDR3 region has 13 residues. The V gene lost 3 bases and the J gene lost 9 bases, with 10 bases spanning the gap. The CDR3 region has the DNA TGTGCCAGCAGCTCGACAGCAAGTTCACCCCTCCACTTT. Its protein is CASSSTASSPLHF.

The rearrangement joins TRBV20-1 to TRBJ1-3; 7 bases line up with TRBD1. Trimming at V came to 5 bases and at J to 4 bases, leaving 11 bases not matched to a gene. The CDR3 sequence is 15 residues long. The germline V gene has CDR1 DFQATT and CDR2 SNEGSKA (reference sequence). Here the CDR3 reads CSARSEGASGNTIYF. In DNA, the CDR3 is TGCAGTGCTCGGAGTGAGGGGGCGAGCGGAAACACCATATATTTT.

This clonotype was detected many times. CDR3: CSVQAGGEQYF. The CDR3 nucleotides read TGCAGCGTGCAAGCAGGGGGCGAGCAGTACTTC. The chain employs TRBV29-1 and TRBJ2-7; 7 bases align to TRBD1. Germline CDR1 reads SQVTM; CDR2 reads ANQGSEA. CDR3 length: 11 residues. V lost 6 bases to trimming and J lost 6 bases; unmatched junction nucleotides: 5.